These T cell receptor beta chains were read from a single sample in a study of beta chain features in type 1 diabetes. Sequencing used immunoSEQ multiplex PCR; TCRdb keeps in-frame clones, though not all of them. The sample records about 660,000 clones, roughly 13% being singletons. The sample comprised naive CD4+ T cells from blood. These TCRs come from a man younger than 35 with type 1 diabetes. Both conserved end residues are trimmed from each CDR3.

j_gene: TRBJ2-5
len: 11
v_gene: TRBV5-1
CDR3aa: ASSPEGSETQY

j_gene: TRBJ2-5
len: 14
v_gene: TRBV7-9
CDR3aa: ASSLWGTQREETQY

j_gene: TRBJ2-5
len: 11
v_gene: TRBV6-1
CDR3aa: ASSLGGFETQY

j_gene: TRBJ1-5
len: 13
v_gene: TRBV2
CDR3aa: ASSEQGQNNQPQH

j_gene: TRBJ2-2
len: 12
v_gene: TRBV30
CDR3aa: AWSWLLNTGELF

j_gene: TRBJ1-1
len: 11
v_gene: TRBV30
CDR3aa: ACDPAGNTEAF

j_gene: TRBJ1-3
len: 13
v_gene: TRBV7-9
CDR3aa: ASSLGGTGGNTIY

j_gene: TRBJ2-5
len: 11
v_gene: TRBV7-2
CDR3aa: ASSLILRETQY

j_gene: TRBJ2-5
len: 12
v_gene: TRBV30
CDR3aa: AWSVQGGKETQY

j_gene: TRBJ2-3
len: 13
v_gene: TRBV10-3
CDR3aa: AISVDRGLEDTQY

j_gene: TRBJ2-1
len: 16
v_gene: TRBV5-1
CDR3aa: ASSLAVSDSFAYNEQF

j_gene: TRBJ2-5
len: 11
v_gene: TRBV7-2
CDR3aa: ASSLGRGETQY

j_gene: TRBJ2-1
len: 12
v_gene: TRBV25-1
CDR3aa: ASRAGANNNEQF

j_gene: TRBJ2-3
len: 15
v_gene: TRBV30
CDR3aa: AWSYGLAGGSTDTQY

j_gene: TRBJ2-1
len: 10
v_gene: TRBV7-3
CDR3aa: ASSLVGSEQF

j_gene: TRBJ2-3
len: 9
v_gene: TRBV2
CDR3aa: ASSVGDTQY

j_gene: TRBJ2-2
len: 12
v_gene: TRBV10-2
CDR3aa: ASSSGLPPGELF

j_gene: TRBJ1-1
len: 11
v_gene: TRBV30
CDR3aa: AWSTTGNTEAF

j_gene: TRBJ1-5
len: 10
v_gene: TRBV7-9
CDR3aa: ASSRGTEPQH

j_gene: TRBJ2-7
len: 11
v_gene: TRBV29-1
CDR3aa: SARSRTFDEQY

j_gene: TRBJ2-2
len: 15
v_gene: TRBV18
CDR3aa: ASSPLLDRGNTGELF

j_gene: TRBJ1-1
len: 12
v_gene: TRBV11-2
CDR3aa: ASTSLVRGRADF

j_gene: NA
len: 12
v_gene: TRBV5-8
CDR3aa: ASSLPGASYEQY

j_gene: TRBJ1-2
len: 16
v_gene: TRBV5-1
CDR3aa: ASSLGSFGTGFVGGYT

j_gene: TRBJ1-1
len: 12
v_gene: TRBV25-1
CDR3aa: ASSASGLYTEAF

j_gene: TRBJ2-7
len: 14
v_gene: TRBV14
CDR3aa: ASSQGRTSASYEQY